The 7 T cell receptor beta chains below all came from one sample that was sequenced in a study of glioma-infiltrating T cells (dated by TCRdb to about 2016). Sequencer: Illumina MiSeq. TCR alpha and beta CDR3 regions were amplified with the iRepertoire nested amplicon-rescue multiplex PCR (arm-PCR) platform from RNA. TCRdb ran its own pipeline on the public reads, namely fastp trimming at Q25 and MiXCR clone calling, and kept in-frame beta chains. Rows merge per CDR3 protein into single entries with the most common DNA and genes. This sample is represented by fewer than 200,000 distinct CDR3 sequences; approximately 30% of them were singletons. The ten biggest clones cover about 19% of the sample. What was sequenced was glioma tissue, nonneoplastic brain tissue, or PBMCs (not recorded which). These receptors all come from a human donor with low-grade glioma or glioblastoma, undergoing nonglioma brain surgery, or in good health (not recorded which).

In regard to this clonotype: Germline and junction disagree at one end, which may indicate a read error. The chain is built from TRBV12-3 or TRBV12-4 and TRBJ1-5; D might be TRBD1 (5 bases). This CDR3 comprises 19 residues. CDR3 region: CASSLFPLSWGYSNQSQHF. In DNA, the CDR3 is TGTGCCAGCAGTTTATTTCCCCTTAGTTGGGGGTATAGCAATCAGTCCCAGCATTTT.

This clonotype was detected many times. V is TRBV12-3 or TRBV12-4 and J is TRBJ2-7; the match to TRBD1 covers 9 bases. The CDR3 extends over 12 amino acids. With V trimmed by 5 bases and J by 7 bases, 3 bases remained unmatched. DNA for the CDR3: TGTGCCAGCAGTGGGACAGGGATGGAGCAGTACTTC. The encoded protein is CASSGTGMEQYF.

The table lists this clonotype with many counts. This chain links TRBV25-1 with TRBJ2-5; TRBD2 matches at 8 bases. The CDR3 consists of 15 residues. The ends lost 4 bases at V and 5 bases at J; junction bases unmatched: 9. CDR1 MGHDK and CDR2 SYGVNS come from the germline V gene. The CDR3 region has the DNA TGTGCCAGCAGTGGCCAGCGGGGGCTTTGGGAGACCCAGTACTTC. Translating gives CASSGQRGLWETQYF.

This clonotype was seen once. The CDR3 does not close with the conserved phenylalanine or tryptophan, likely indicating a read error. This chain joins TRBV4-2 and TRBJ2-1; TRBD2 might be the D (5 bases). The CDR3 loop spans 17 amino acids. Trimming took 0 bases from V and 2 from J, leaving 14 bases between them. The germline V gene encodes CDR1 LGHNA and CDR2 YNFKEQ. The CDR3 protein is CASSQERRSIPYNEQFL. In DNA form, the CDR3 reads TGTGCCAGCAGCCAAGAGCGGAGGTCCATACCCTACAATGAGCAGTTCCTC.

The chain employs TRBV29-1 and TRBJ2-7, with TRBD1 matching 8 bases. Germline CDR1 and CDR2: SQVTM and ANQGSEA. The junction had 9 bases not matched to a gene; V was cut back by 0 bases and J by 5 bases. The CDR3 is 15 residues long. CDR3 sequence: CSVEDPDREMDEQYF. As DNA, the CDR3 is TGCAGCGTTGAAGATCCGGACAGGGAGATGGACGAGCAGTACTTC.

At least ten counts were recorded for this clonotype. The chain links TRBV19 to TRBJ2-3; D call uncertain. CDR1 LNHDA and CDR2 SQIVND come from the germline V gene (reference sequence). V was shortened by 5 bases and J by 5 bases, with 8 bases between the two germline ends. The CDR3 extends over 12 amino acids. The CDR3 DNA reads as TGTGCCAGTAGTTCGAACTTAGATACGCAGTATTTT. It is translated as CASSSNLDTQYF.

The sample holds many counts of this clonotype. The chain carries TRBV7-2 and TRBJ2-7; 8 bases match TRBD1. Germline-derived CDR1 and CDR2 are SGHTA and FQGNSA. This CDR3 region has 15 residues. V shed 5 bases and J 4 bases; nucleotides not matched to a gene: 10. CDR3 region: CASSPDRGRQYEQYF. In DNA form, the CDR3 reads TGTGCCAGCAGCCCAGACAGGGGACGACAGTACGAGCAGTACTTC.